The clone carrying this T cell receptor beta chain was seen more than once but under ten times. The antigen is unknown. The data were taken from a study of identical twins. A template switching step contributed a universal primer site, while unique molecular identifiers were present in the cDNA. TCRdb reanalysed the 5' RACE reads using MiXCR and keeps one entry per CDR3 protein. The table includes 510,000 or so distinct CDR3 sequences, nearly 15% detected once. Losses at the gene ends were 3 bases for V and 4 bases for J; bases not matched to a gene: 7. The germline gives CDR1 ENHRY, CDR2 SYGVKD. The length of the CDR3 is 15 residues. Study-wide results and caveats: Out-of-frame alpha sequences common to twins were enriched for low generation probability.

The same sample was also used in a study of yellow fever vaccine responses in identical twins. As that study records: Reportedly, the T cell response mounted by twins to vaccine seemed partly convergent, partly personalized.

The clonotype comes from a woman aged 18-29 years in good health. The rearrangement links TRBV10-3 to TRBJ2-5, with TRBD2 matching over 8 bases. The sample taken for sequencing was CD4+ T cells sorted from blood. CDR3 loop: CAISDHQAGVETQYF. The CDR3 bases are TGTGCCATCAGTGATCACCAAGCGGGGGTAGAGACCCAGTACTTC.